These 6 T cell receptor beta chains were all obtained from the same sample, sequenced in a study of vaccination and CD4 T cells after COVID-19. The treatment here: approximately nine-day PBMC culture with coronavirus spike peptide pools or control peptides (ViraFEST assay). Their antigen targets remain unknown. The study sequenced cultured CD4+ T cell DNA using the Oncomine TCR Beta short-read assay. TCRdb analysed the PCR reads with MiXCR anew, one entry per CDR3 protein. The data contain several thousand distinct CDR3 sequences, roughly 68% of them seen just once; the ten biggest clones take up 45% to 50%. The specimen was CD4+ T cells from blood, cultured in vitro. Receptors were obtained from a human donor who had recovered from COVID-19.

This chain uses TRBV20-1 with TRBJ2-1; 8 nucleotides match TRBD1. CDR3 length: 12 residues. Germline CDR1 reads DFQATT; CDR2 reads SNEGSKA (reference sequence). After removal of 7 bases from V and 4 bases from J, the junction contained 3 bases not matched to a gene. In DNA, the CDR3 is TGCAGTGGGACAGGGCCATACAATGAGCAGTTCTTC. This gives the protein CSGTGPYNEQFF.

The chain uses TRBV6-5 and TRBJ2-3; D is possibly TRBD2 (7 bases). The germline CDR1 and CDR2 sequences are MNHEY and SVGAGI. Trimming took 2 bases from V and 6 from J, leaving 18 bases between them. The CDR3 covers 16 residues. CDR3: CASSYQQGGSGDTQYF. The CDR3 DNA reads TGTGCCAGCAGTTACCAACAGGGCGGGAGTGGCGATACGCAGTATTTT.

This sequence joins TRBV12-3 or TRBV12-4 and TRBJ2-5; TRBD1 matches at 7 bases. The CDR3 runs to 12 residues. J was trimmed by 3 bases and V by 8 bases; bases with no gene match: 3. This chain's CDR3 is CASRQGKETQYF. The DNA of the CDR3 is TGTGCCAGCCGACAGGGAAAAGAGACCCAGTACTTC.

This clonotype was observed a handful of times. CDR3 sequence (DNA): TGTGCCAGCAGTCCCCGACAGGGGGCGAACACTGAAGCTTTCTTT. It codes for CASSPRQGANTEAFF. The chain recombines TRBV27 with TRBJ1-1; 10 nucleotides align to TRBD1. The CDR3 has 15 residues. Germline CDR1 and CDR2: MNHEY and SMNVEV (reference sequence). V was pared by 5 bases and J by 1 base, with 4 bases of the junction left unmatched.

V is TRBV6-1 and J is TRBJ1-1; 8 bases align to TRBD1. This CDR3 is 13 amino acids long. Germline CDR1 and CDR2: MNHNS and SASEGT. Trimming removed 11 bases from V and 8 bases from J; junction bases left unmatched: 13. The CDR3 reads CAASDRGLKEAFF. CDR3 DNA sequence: TGTGCCGCCTCAGACAGGGGCCTTAAGGAAGCTTTCTTT.

The chain uses TRBV6-1 and TRBJ1-6, with no clear D. Deletions cut 5 bases from V and 8 bases from J, with 10 bases between. The germline gives CDR1 MNHNS, CDR2 SASEGT. This CDR3 region has 13 residues. The CDR3 DNA reads as TGTGCCAGCAGTAGTATGGCAGATTCACCCCTCCACTTT. Translating it yields CASSSMADSPLHF.